This T cell receptor beta chain was retrieved from a study of T cell responses to AZD1222 COVID-19 vaccine. This clone has just a few counts. V lost 6 bases and J lost 3, with 12 bases in between. This CDR3 is 13 amino acids long. CDR1 and CDR2 from the germline V gene are SQVTM and ANQGSEA. Libraries were prepared by immunoSEQ multiplex PCR; TCRdb keeps only in-frame clonotypes and omits some of them. This table has approximately 120,000 clones, approximately 87% appearing once. This sample comprised peripheral blood, obtained on day 0 of AZD1222 vaccination. This rearrangement joins TRBV29-1 to TRBJ1-5; a weak D match, TRBD1 (5 bases). This receptor was identified in an adult in good health. The CDR3 DNA sequence: TGCAGCGTAGCTCAGGGAGTCAATCAGCCCCAGCATTTT. It encodes CSVAQGVNQPQHF.